These 18 T cell receptor beta chains came from one sample sequenced in a study of blood T cell repertoires in COVID-19. Method: immunoSEQ multiplex PCR; TCRdb's copy keeps in-frame clones and lacks some. Of over 45,000 clones in the sample, 91% are singletons; the top ten hold over 7.5%. The source material was peripheral blood. All receptors derive from a human donor in a cohort sampled during active COVID-19.

The rearrangement joins TRBV18 to TRBJ1-5, with a tentative D call TRBD1 (5 bases). Trimming shortened V by 5 bases and J by 3 bases, and 8 bases separated the two germline ends. Germline lookup yields CDR1 KGHSH and CDR2 LQKENI. This CDR3 comprises 13 residues. CDR3 DNA: TGTGCCAGCTCAGGACAATTCAATCAGCCCCAGCATTTT. It is translated as CASSGQFNQPQHF.

This sequence joins TRBV12-1 and TRBJ2-1; TRBD2, the table's D call, lacks a check against the DNA. TRBV12-1 is noted as a pseudogene. The length of the CDR3 is 18 residues. The CDR3 here is CASSFELAGGAWGNEQFF. For the CDR3, the DNA is TGTGCCAGCAGCTTTGAACTAGCGGGAGGAGCCTGGGGCAATGAGCAGTTCTTC.

The gene calls are TRBV6-5 and TRBJ2-1, with a tentative D call TRBD2 (6 bases). Germline V CDR1 and CDR2: MNHEY, SVGAGI. Trimming removed 7 bases from V and 7 bases from J, with 14 bases in between. The CDR3 length is 13 residues. The CDR3, as DNA: TGTGCCAGCAAAGGAGGGGCCGGGAATGAGCAGTTCTTC. Translating it yields CASKGGAGNEQFF.

The chain uses TRBV19 and TRBJ2-7; 8 bases map to TRBD2. From germline, CDR1 is LNHDA and CDR2 SQIVND (reference sequence). The length of the CDR3 is 14 residues. The ends lost 5 bases at V and 4 bases at J; junction bases unmatched: 7. This CDR3 is CASSPRAGEYEQYF. The CDR3 DNA reads TGTGCCAGTAGTCCCCGAGCGGGGGAGTACGAGCAGTACTTC.

The chain joins TRBV28 to TRBJ1-3; TRBD1 aligns across 7 bases. J lost 0 bases, V lost 6 bases, and 5 bases had no gene match. The CDR3 has 15 residues. Germline V gene lookup returns CDR1 MDHEN and CDR2 SYDVKM. The CDR3 loop reads CASRRQGGSGNTIYF. CDR3 in DNA: TGTGCCAGCAGACGGCAGGGGGGCTCTGGAAACACCATATATTTT.

The V gene is TRBV5-1, the J gene TRBJ2-7; possibly TRBD2 for D (7 bases). The CDR3 extends over 15 amino acids. V dropped 7 bases and J dropped 3 bases, with 20 bases sitting between them. The V gene's germline CDR1 is SGHRS and CDR2 YFSETQ. CDR3 sequence reads: CASGGGHIGGYEQYF. For the CDR3, the DNA is TGCGCCAGCGGGGGGGGGCACATAGGAGGCTACGAGCAGTACTTC.

This clone appeared a few times. The V call is TRBV7-3, the J call TRBJ1-5; 8 bases are a match to TRBD1. The trim removed 6 bases at V and 6 bases at J, leaving 4 bases unmatched. This CDR3 is built from 13 residues. The germline V gene has CDR1 SGHTA and CDR2 FQGTGA. This CDR3 is CASSQGAGQPQHF. Here the CDR3 DNA reads TGTGCCAGCAGTCAGGGGGCGGGTCAGCCCCAGCATTTT. Full variable domain (outside the CDR3, taken from reference TRBV7-3 and TRBJ1-5): GAGVSQTPSNKVTEKGKYVELRCDPISGHTALYWYRQSLGQGPEFLIYFQGTGAADDSGLPNDRFFAVRPEGSVSTLKIQRTERGDSAVYLCASSQGAGQPQHFGDGTRLSIL.

CDR3 amino acids: CASSVQDEQFF. CDR3 in DNA: TGTGCCAGCAGCGTTCAGGATGAGCAGTTCTTC. The chain uses TRBV12-3 or TRBV12-4 and TRBJ2-1; D gene ambiguous. The V end lost 6 bases, the J end lost 8 bases, and 8 bases lay between the germline ends. The CDR3 spans 11 residues.

This sequence joins TRBV6-1 and TRBJ2-3; a weak D match, TRBD1 (6 bases). CDR3 length: 15 residues. Trimming left V 3 bases short and J 0 bases short, with 10 bases between. Germline V gives CDR1 MNHNS, CDR2 SASEGT. This CDR3 is CASSETGYSTDTQYF. CDR3 DNA sequence: TGTGCCAGCAGTGAGACAGGATATAGCACAGATACGCAGTATTTT.

This chain joins TRBV18 and TRBJ1-4; D ambiguous. This CDR3 is built from 14 residues. V lost 2 bases and J 5 bases, leaving 9 bases between the germline ends. Germline V gene sequence: CDR1 KGHSH, CDR2 LQKENI. The CDR3 here is CASSPTKVNEKLFF. The CDR3 DNA sequence: TGTGCCAGCTCACCAACAAAAGTGAATGAAAAACTGTTTTTT.

The rearrangement links TRBV7-8 to TRBJ1-5; D unclear. Trimming removed 0 bases from V and 3 bases from J, with 21 bases in between. This CDR3 is built from 19 residues. Germline values: CDR1 SGHVS, CDR2 FQNEAQ. CDR3 nucleotides: TGTGCCAGCAGCTTAGCGCGTCAGTATAATTTCGGGTCCAATCAGCCCCAGCATTTT. The encoded protein is CASSLARQYNFGSNQPQHF.

This sequence joins TRBV7-9 and TRBJ2-3; 11 bases line up with TRBD2. This CDR3 comprises 16 residues. With V trimmed by 5 bases and J by 5 bases, 9 bases remained unmatched. CDR1 is SEHNR and CDR2 is FQNEAQ in the germline V gene (reference sequence). The CDR3 nucleotides read TGTGCCAGCAGCCAACTTAGCGGGGGGGCCGTAGATACGCAGTATTTT. Protein product: CASSQLSGGAVDTQYF.

This sequence joins TRBV3-1 (or the pseudogene TRBV3-2) and TRBJ2-6; TRBD2 aligns across 8 bases. The CDR3 runs 17 residues. Germline CDR1 reads LGHDT; CDR2 reads YNNKEL (reference sequence). Trimming cost V 4 bases and J 0 bases; bases outside gene matches: 5. The CDR3 nucleotides are TGTGCCAGCAGCCGGTTAGCGGGGAACTCTGGGGCCAACGTCCTGACTTTC. It codes for CASSRLAGNSGANVLTF.

The chain recombines TRBV7-9 with TRBJ2-1; D unclear. The germline CDR1 and CDR2 sequences are SEHNR and FQNEAQ (reference sequence). V was cut by 1 base and J by 4 bases, with 5 bases left in between. The CDR3 consists of 13 residues. The CDR3, as DNA: TGTGCCAGCAGCTTAGGGCTGTACAATGAGCAGTTCTTC. Translated: CASSLGLYNEQFF.

The chain is built from TRBV9 and TRBJ2-2, with 8 nucleotides matching TRBD1. V shed 3 bases, J shed 3 bases, and the junction held 1 base outside the gene matches. CDR3 size: 14 residues. Germline values: CDR1 SGDLS, CDR2 YYNGEE. The CDR3: CASSDRGDTGELFF. CDR3 sequence (DNA): TGTGCCAGCAGCGACAGGGGGGACACCGGGGAGCTGTTTTTT.

This clone was counted only a few times. This sequence joins TRBV18 and TRBJ1-2, with TRBD1 identical over 10 bases. The CDR3 totals 14 residues. Germline-derived CDR1 and CDR2 are KGHSH and LQKENI. V lost 2 bases, J lost 8 bases, and 5 bases stayed unmatched. DNA for the CDR3: TGTGCCAGCTCACCAGAGGGACAGGGGTCCGGCTACACCTTC. Amino acid sequence: CASSPEGQGSGYTF.

The V gene is TRBV4-1, the J gene TRBJ2-3, with 12 bases identical to TRBD2. CDR1 is MGHRA and CDR2 is YSYEKL in the germline V gene. The CDR3 loop spans 17 amino acids. V shed 0 bases, J shed 5 bases, and the junction held 6 bases outside the gene matches. Written as DNA, the CDR3 is TGCGCCAGCAGCCAAGACGCTAGCGGGGGGGCTGGAGATACGCAGTATTTT. Protein product: CASSQDASGGAGDTQYF.

In this sample, this clone turned up a few times. CDR3 DNA sequence: TGTGCCAGTAGTATACAGAGCGGGGGAAGCTACGAGCAGTACTTC. Encoded protein: CASSIQSGGSYEQYF. The chain combines TRBV19 with TRBJ2-7; 8 bases fit TRBD2. Germline V gene sequence: CDR1 LNHDA, CDR2 SQIVND (reference sequence). V was clipped by 2 bases and J by 3 bases; unmatched bases: 6. The CDR3 sequence is 15 residues long.